The next 22 T cell receptor beta chains were all read from a single sample in a study of regulatory and conventional T cells in RAG deficiency. Regulatory T cells were sorted from blood as CD4+ CD25-high CD127-low cells. The assay was immunoSEQ multiplex PCR, and TCRdb's table has in-frame clones only and misses some. This table has about 28,000 clones, approximately 90% appearing once. This same sample was also taken into another study, of regulatory T cells. That report adds: Amplification used 52 TRBV primers and 13 TRBJ primers.

Material for sequencing was Tregs sorted from blood. These receptor sequences come from a human donor in good health.

The rearrangement joins TRBV30 to TRBJ1-2; possibly TRBD1 for D (6 bases). The germline V gene encodes CDR1 GTSNPN and CDR2 SVGIG (reference sequence). The CDR3 length is 13 residues. The V end lost 6 bases, the J end lost 7 bases, and 18 bases lay between the germline ends. The CDR3 nucleotides are TGTGCCTGCGGCTGGGAGGGGGTTGGTGGCTACACCTTC. Translation: CACGWEGVGGYTF.

V and J are TRBV10-3 and TRBJ1-1; D possibly corresponds to TRBD1 (5 bases). The CDR3 runs 17 residues. Germline assignment: CDR1 ENHRY and CDR2 SYGVKD. Trimming shortened V by 2 bases and J by 0 bases, and 16 bases separated the two germline ends. This CDR3 reads CAISEGHRYTMNTEAFF. The CDR3 DNA is TGTGCCATCAGTGAGGGACATCGCTATACAATGAACACTGAAGCTTTCTTT.

The chain has TRBV11-2 and TRBJ1-1; D might be TRBD1 (5 bases). Germline V gene lookup returns CDR1 SGHAT and CDR2 FQNNGV. Trimming removed 1 base at V and 5 bases at J, with 11 bases between. The CDR3 totals 14 residues. The CDR3, as DNA: TGTGCCAGCAGCTTAGCAGGGTGGGGAACTGAAGCTTTCTTT. It codes for CASSLAGWGTEAFF.

The J gene is TRBJ1-5, the V gene TRBV28; no clear D. The CDR3 has 12 residues. Germline values: CDR1 MDHEN, CDR2 SYDVKM. V was shortened by 6 bases and J by 6 bases, with 9 bases between the two germline ends. The CDR3 sequence is CASRGVPQPQHF. CDR3 sequence (DNA): TGTGCCAGCAGGGGAGTCCCTCAGCCCCAGCATTTT.

CDR3 in DNA: TGTGCCAGCAGCGGGAAGGGGTCAGCTAACTATGGCTACACCTTC. Its translation is CASSGKGSANYGYTF. V gene TRBV13 combines with J gene TRBJ1-2; D is possibly TRBD1 (5 bases). The CDR3 spans 15 residues. Trimming removed 5 bases from V and 0 bases from J, with 13 bases in between. Germline V gene sequence: CDR1 PRHDT, CDR2 FYEKMQ (reference sequence).

The chain couples TRBV21-1 to TRBJ2-2; the table's D call, TRBD1, has no DNA check behind it. TRBV21-1 is flagged as a pseudogene. This CDR3 is 16 amino acids long. The CDR3 is CASSKVGVANTGELFF. The CDR3 region has the DNA TGTGCCAGCAGCAAAGTAGGGGTAGCGAACACCGGGGAGCTGTTTTTT.

The CDR3 here is CASSWTGGPDTQYF. CDR3 coding DNA: TGTGCCAGCAGCTGGACAGGGGGGCCAGATACGCAGTATTTT. The chain is built from TRBV5-6 and TRBJ2-3; 10 nucleotides agree with TRBD1. This CDR3 spans 14 amino acids. V dropped 3 bases and J dropped 4; count of bases not matched to a gene: 2. The V gene's germline CDR1 is SGHDT and CDR2 YYEEEE.

This clone came up a few times. The chain joins TRBV5-1 to TRBJ1-6; unclear D gene. CDR3 length equals 12 residues. V lost 4 bases and J 3 bases, leaving 2 bases between the germline ends. Germline lookup yields CDR1 SGHRS and CDR2 YFSETQ. CDR3: CASSDYNSPLHF. The DNA of the CDR3 is TGCGCCAGCAGCGACTATAATTCACCCCTCCACTTT. The full variable domain, its missing parts supplied by reference TRBV5-1 and TRBJ1-6, is KAGVTQTPRYLIKTRGQQVTLSCSPISGHRSVSWYQQTPGQGLQFLFEYFSETQRNKGNFPGRFSGRQFSNSRSEMNVSTLELGDSALYLCASSDYNSPLHFGNGTRLTVT.

V is TRBV15 and J is TRBJ1-2; D uncertain. This CDR3 spans 14 amino acids. Germline V gene lookup returns CDR1 LNHNV and CDR2 YYDKDF (reference sequence). Between the trimmed V and J ends, which lost 0 bases and 8 bases, there was a span of 13 bases. The CDR3 nucleotides read TGTGCCACCAGCAGAGATAGGACTACAACCGGCTACACCTTC. Protein: CATSRDRTTTGYTF.

The sample holds one count of this clone. This chain connects TRBV7-8 to TRBJ2-5; 7 bases align to TRBD1. Trimming cost V 5 bases and J 5 bases; bases outside gene matches: 14. Germline CDR1 is SGHVS and CDR2 is FQNEAQ. This CDR3 is 16 amino acids long. The DNA of the CDR3 is TGTGCCAGCAGCATGGGGACAGTCCAGGGGGTTGAGACCCAGTACTTC. As protein: CASSMGTVQGVETQYF.

In its sample, this clone was seen once. The V and J genes are TRBV19 and TRBJ1-4; a weak D match, TRBD1 (5 bases). V was clipped by 6 bases and J by 8 bases, with 13 bases between them. Germline assignment: CDR1 LNHDA and CDR2 SQIVND (reference sequence). CDR3 length: 13 residues. CDR3: CASSGHKAEKLFF. CDR3 in DNA: TGTGCCAGTAGCGGACACAAGGCCGAAAAACTGTTTTTT.

V usage is TRBV4-2 and J usage is TRBJ1-2; D gene ambiguous. Trimming pared 2 bases from V and 5 bases from J, leaving 21 bases between. Germline assignment: CDR1 LGHNA and CDR2 YNFKEQ. The CDR3 loop spans 17 amino acids. The DNA of the CDR3 is TGTGCCAGCAGCCAAACACGGACGGGAATCCAATTTTATGGCTACACCTTC. Amino acid sequence: CASSQTRTGIQFYGYTF.

The rearrangement joins TRBV29-1 to TRBJ2-2; 8 bases agree with TRBD1. CDR1 is SQVTM and CDR2 is ANQGSEA in the germline V gene. J gave up 4 bases and V 4 bases, and 14 bases lay outside the gene matches. CDR3 length: 17 amino acids. The CDR3 spells CSVVTWYRTGSTGELFF. CDR3 DNA sequence: TGCAGCGTTGTTACTTGGTACCGGACAGGGAGCACCGGGGAGCTGTTTTTT.

The chain couples TRBV6-1 to TRBJ1-1, with D unclear. Germline assignment: CDR1 MNHNS and CDR2 SASEGT. V lost 6 bases and J 7 bases, leaving 21 bases between the germline ends. The CDR3 totals 15 residues. CDR3 region: CASRNPIPLWSEAFF. The DNA of the CDR3 is TGTGCCAGCAGGAACCCTATTCCTCTCTGGAGTGAAGCTTTCTTT.

The gene calls are TRBV6-6 and TRBJ1-1; D gene uncertain. Germline V gene data show CDR1 as MNHNY and CDR2 as SVGAGI (reference sequence). The CDR3 is made up of 11 amino acids. The V and J ends lost 3 bases and 11 bases respectively, with 10 bases between them. As DNA, the CDR3 is TGTGCCAGCAGTTATAAGCAGGACGCTTTCTTT. This sequence encodes CASSYKQDAFF.

The rearrangement links TRBV14 to TRBJ2-7, with 7 bases that match TRBD1. The CDR3 length is 14 residues. V shed 6 bases, J shed 2 bases, and the junction held 7 bases outside the gene matches. Germline V CDR1 and CDR2: SGHDN, FVKESK. This CDR3 reads CASRKTGLPYEQYF. The CDR3 DNA is TGTGCCAGCAGAAAGACAGGGCTTCCCTACGAGCAGTACTTC. Combining the CDR3 with reference TRBV14 and TRBJ2-7 gives the whole variable domain EAGVTQFPSHSVIEKGQTVTLRCDPISGHDNLYWYRRVMGKEIKFLLHFVKESKQDESGMPNNRFLAERTGGTYSTLKVQPAELEDSGVYFCASRKTGLPYEQYFGPGTRLTVT.

The chain is built from TRBV27 and TRBJ1-1; D possibly corresponds to TRBD1 (5 bases). The CDR3 sequence is 13 residues long. Between the trimmed V and J ends, which lost 2 bases and 4 bases, there was a span of 8 bases. Germline V gene lookup returns CDR1 MNHEY and CDR2 SMNVEV (reference sequence). The CDR3 is CASSLGRVTEAFF. CDR3 in DNA: TGTGCCAGCAGTTTAGGCAGGGTCACTGAAGCTTTCTTT.

The rearrangement joins TRBV7-9 to TRBJ1-3; possible D gene TRBD1, 6 bases. This CDR3 spans 15 amino acids. The V gene's germline CDR1 is SEHNR and CDR2 FQNEAQ (reference sequence). V was shortened by 4 bases and J by 4 bases, with 14 bases between the two germline ends. Here the CDR3 DNA reads TGTGCCAGCAGCTCAGGGGACCGTGGGGGAAACACCATATATTTT. Translation gives CASSSGDRGGNTIYF.

V gene TRBV19 combines with J gene TRBJ2-5; TRBD2 is a possible D gene (6 bases). Trimming shortened V by 3 bases and J by 5 bases, and 10 bases separated the two germline ends. Looked up from germline, CDR1 is LNHDA and CDR2 is SQIVND (reference sequence). The CDR3 loop spans 13 amino acids. CDR3 sequence (DNA): TGTGCCAGTAGTATCTTACGGGGGGAGACCCAGTACTTC. As protein: CASSILRGETQYF.

Only one count was recorded for this clone. This chain uses TRBV19 with TRBJ2-7; D is unresolved. Germline CDR1 and CDR2: LNHDA and SQIVND (reference sequence). Deletions cut 6 bases from V and 3 bases from J, with 18 bases between. The CDR3 consists of 15 residues. CDR3 amino acids: CASSAKDRVLYEQYF. CDR3 nucleotides: TGTGCCAGTAGCGCAAAGGACCGGGTCCTCTACGAGCAGTACTTC.

The J gene is TRBJ2-1, the V gene TRBV7-2, with D perhaps given as TRBD1 or TRBD2 (5 bases each). The V gene lost 5 bases and the J gene lost 11 bases, with 16 bases spanning the gap. This CDR3 comprises 13 residues. In germline, CDR1 is SGHTA, CDR2 FQGNSA. CDR3 loop: CASSMERGQKQFF. CDR3 nucleotide sequence: TGTGCCAGCAGCATGGAGAGGGGCCAAAAGCAGTTCTTC.

J is TRBJ1-5 and V is TRBV18; the match to TRBD1 covers 11 bases. The J segment lost 2 bases and the V segment lost 6 bases, leaving 15 bases of the junction unmatched. CDR1 is KGHSH, CDR2 LQKENI, per germline. There are 19 residues in the CDR3. The CDR3 sequence is CASSLKGQGAREGNQPQHF. DNA for the CDR3: TGTGCCAGCTCGCTCAAAGGACAGGGGGCGAGGGAAGGCAATCAGCCCCAGCATTTT.